This TCR beta chain was observed in a study of T cell repertoires in cytomegalovirus infection. Study conclusions and caveats: Clonotype analysis showed dominance of the ex vivo response by HLA-C-restricted CMV-specific TCR beta clonotypes.

This clonotype was detected only a few times. Its antigen is not identified. The CDR3 is 16 residues long. V lost 0 bases, J lost 4 bases, and 9 bases stayed unmatched. CDR1 SGHNT and CDR2 YYREEE come from the germline V gene (reference sequence). TCRdb redid the calling of the reads with MiXCR, one entry per CDR3 protein. This sample has about 250,000 distinct CDR3 sequences, with 15% to 20% found just once. The receptor was isolated from a human donor in good health (CMV status not recorded). Some clones in this sample may be carry-over from other donors' samples. The chain carries TRBV5-4 and TRBJ2-7; TRBD1 aligns across 8 bases. Sequenced: CD8+ T cells from PBMCs. CDR3 sequence reads: CASSLGQGIEAYEQYF. For the CDR3, the DNA is TGTGCCAGCAGCTTGGGACAGGGGATAGAGGCGTACGAGCAGTACTTC.